The 28 T cell receptor beta chains listed next were all sequenced from one sample in a study of T-cell reconstitution after alpha-beta-depleted transplantation in children. Unique molecular identifiers were incorporated when the TCRbeta library was constructed. TCRdb reanalysed the PCR reads using MiXCR and keeps one entry per CDR3 protein. The sample has roughly 500,000 distinct CDR3 sequences; around a third are singletons. Specimen: PBMCs from the stem cell graft donor, collected from the stem cell graft. These receptors were obtained from a human donor who donated a stem cell graft to a child with aplastic anemia.

This chain connects TRBV12-3 or TRBV12-4 to TRBJ2-3; 7 nucleotides agree with TRBD1. Losses at the gene ends were 9 bases for V and 1 base for J; bases not matched to a gene: 7. CDR3 size: 14 residues. CDR3 sequence reads: CASFKGQRTDTQYF. Written as DNA, the CDR3 is TGTGCCAGTTTCAAGGGACAGCGCACAGATACGCAGTATTTT.

The chain joins TRBV12-3 or TRBV12-4 to TRBJ1-2; D gene unclear. With 1 base removed from V and 6 bases from J, the gap between germline ends came to 18 bases. The CDR3 is 16 amino acids. Here the CDR3 DNA reads TGTGCCAGCAGTTTAGTCCTGGCGGGGTCGGAGGATGGCTACACCTTC. Translating it yields CASSLVLAGSEDGYTF.

This clonotype appeared many times. The chain recombines TRBV20-1 with TRBJ2-1, with a tentative D call TRBD1 (5 bases). The germline V and J ends were trimmed by 0 bases and 4 bases, with 10 bases remaining between them. The CDR3 spans 14 residues. CDR1 is DFQATT and CDR2 is SNEGSKA in the germline V gene (reference sequence). The DNA for the CDR3 is TGCAGTGCTAGAGATTTTGACAGATACAATGAGCAGTTCTTC. Amino acid sequence: CSARDFDRYNEQFF.

The chain couples TRBV19 to TRBJ1-1, with D maybe TRBD1 (6 bases). Germline V gene lookup returns CDR1 LNHDA and CDR2 SQIVND (reference sequence). Trimming took off 3 bases at V and 1 base at J, with 12 bases between the two ends. This CDR3 contains 15 residues. The CDR3 sequence is CASSMKSTGNTEAFF. The CDR3 coding sequence is TGTGCCAGTAGTATGAAGTCGACAGGGAACACTGAAGCTTTCTTT.

The chain carries TRBV5-1 and TRBJ2-3; D might be TRBD2 (5 bases). This CDR3 spans 16 amino acids. Trimming removed 1 base at V and 0 bases at J, with 12 bases between. CDR1 is SGHRS and CDR2 is YFSETQ in the germline V gene. The DNA for the CDR3 is TGCGCCAGCAGCTTGCTTCTAGGCGGGAGCACAGATACGCAGTATTTT. Translation gives CASSLLLGGSTDTQYF.

This clonotype was observed a handful of times. CDR3 amino acids: CASSRGLAGSQETQYF. The CDR3 nucleotides are TGCGCCAGCAGCCGCGGACTAGCGGGGTCCCAAGAGACCCAGTACTTC. The chain employs TRBV5-1 and TRBJ2-5, with 12 bases identical to TRBD2. The germline gives CDR1 SGHRS, CDR2 YFSETQ. V shed 4 bases and J 1 base; nucleotides not matched to a gene: 5. The CDR3 consists of 16 residues.

The chain combines TRBV29-1 with TRBJ1-3; D gene unclear. The CDR3 spans 13 residues. Germline V lookup: CDR1 SQVTM, CDR2 ANQGSEA. Trimming cost V 7 bases and J 7 bases, with 17 bases left between them. CDR3 protein: CSAVKDSGNTIYF. The CDR3 region has the DNA TGCAGCGCCGTTAAGGATAGCGGCAACACCATATATTTT.

The V and J genes are TRBV12-3 or TRBV12-4 and TRBJ2-3; 7 bases fit TRBD1. The CDR3 spans 15 residues. The J segment lost 1 base and the V segment lost 6 bases, leaving 7 bases of the junction unmatched. CDR3 sequence reads: CASSLRDSRTDTQYF. The DNA for the CDR3 is TGTGCCAGCAGCCTGAGGGACAGCCGCACAGATACGCAGTATTTT.

This chain uses TRBV18 with TRBJ2-7; D possibly uses TRBD1 or TRBD2 (5 bases each). Trimming took off 2 bases at V and 0 bases at J, with 8 bases between the two ends. Germline V CDR1 and CDR2: KGHSH, LQKENI. This CDR3 region has 14 residues. The CDR3, as DNA: TGTGCCAGCTCACCAGGGACGGTCTCCTACGAGCAGTACTTC. This encodes CASSPGTVSYEQYF.

J is TRBJ2-3 and V is TRBV12-2; the listed D gene, TRBD2, was not tested against the DNA. TRBV12-2 is an annotated pseudogene. This CDR3 region has 17 residues. The CDR3 nucleotides read TGTGCAAGTCGCTCGACTAGCGGGAGGGCCGCGACAGATACGCAGTATTTT. The encoded protein is CASRSTSGRAATDTQYF.

V and J are TRBV18 and TRBJ2-7; D is undetermined. Germline CDR1 is KGHSH and CDR2 is LQKENI. V lost 0 bases, J lost 6 bases, and 9 bases lay in between. CDR3 length: 13 amino acids. CDR3 sequence reads: CASSPPVTPEQYF. DNA of the CDR3: TGTGCCAGCTCACCACCTGTAACTCCCGAGCAGTACTTC.

The chain carries TRBV5-1 and TRBJ2-5; 8 nucleotides agree with TRBD2. Germline lookup yields CDR1 SGHRS and CDR2 YFSETQ. The CDR3 contains 14 residues. J gave up 5 bases and V 2 bases, and 5 bases lay outside the gene matches. The CDR3 DNA is TGCGCCAGCAGCTTTGGGACTAGTCAGGAGACCCAGTACTTC. Residues: CASSFGTSQETQYF. Combining the CDR3 with reference TRBV5-1 and TRBJ2-5 gives the whole variable domain KAGVTQTPRYLIKTRGQQVTLSCSPISGHRSVSWYQQTPGQGLQFLFEYFSETQRNKGNFPGRFSGRQFSNSRSEMNVSTLELGDSALYLCASSFGTSQETQYFGPGTRLLVL.

This chain uses TRBV29-1 with TRBJ1-1; no definite D call. From germline, CDR1 is SQVTM and CDR2 ANQGSEA. V shed 3 bases and J shed 0 bases, with 8 bases lying between them. The CDR3 covers 13 residues. CDR3 sequence (DNA): TGCAGCGTTGAGAAGGTTGTGAACACTGAAGCTTTCTTT. Protein: CSVEKVVNTEAFF.

This clonotype was counted only a few times. The chain couples TRBV2 to TRBJ2-2; 9 nucleotides line up with TRBD2. Looked up from germline, CDR1 is SNHLY and CDR2 is FYNNEI. V gave up 6 bases and J gave up 7 bases; unmatched junction bases: 12. The CDR3 runs to 16 residues. The CDR3 here is CASRASGASGHGELFF. Written as DNA, the CDR3 is TGTGCCAGCAGGGCTAGCGGGGCTAGCGGACACGGGGAGCTGTTTTTT.

To note about this clonotype: The junction departs from germline at one end; a sequencing error may be responsible. The V and J genes are TRBV7-3 and TRBJ1-1, with 8 nucleotides matching TRBD1. CDR1 and CDR2 (germline): SGHTA, FQGTGA. The CDR3 has 15 residues. The CDR3 DNA sequence: TGTGCCAGCAGCCGCTTGGCAGGGGGCAACACTAAAGCTTTCTTT. It yields the protein CASSRLAGGNTKAFF.

The chain recombines TRBV10-3 with TRBJ2-1, with D tentatively TRBD1 or TRBD2 (5 bases each). Germline CDR1 is ENHRY and CDR2 is SYGVKD. The V and J ends lost 6 bases and 0 bases respectively, with 6 bases between them. This CDR3 region has 13 residues. CDR3 nucleotides: TGTGCCATCAGAGGGACCTCCTACAATGAGCAGTTCTTC. Encoded protein: CAIRGTSYNEQFF.

The chain links TRBV29-1 to TRBJ1-2, with D possibly matching TRBD1 (6 bases). Germline V lookup: CDR1 SQVTM, CDR2 ANQGSEA. The V end lost 8 bases, the J end lost 4 bases, and 17 bases lay between the germline ends. CDR3 length equals 13 residues. Here the CDR3 DNA reads TGCAGCCACACGGAAACAGGGACCTATGGCTACACCTTC. Translating it yields CSHTETGTYGYTF.

Ten or more counts support this clonotype. The chain has TRBV20-1 and TRBJ2-5; D may match TRBD1 or TRBD2 (5 bases each). Trimming pared 1 base from V and 4 bases from J, leaving 13 bases between. The CDR3 has 14 residues. Germline CDR1 is DFQATT and CDR2 is SNEGSKA (reference sequence). This CDR3 reads CSARAGTPGETQYF. The CDR3 DNA is TGCAGTGCTAGAGCTGGGACCCCAGGAGAGACCCAGTACTTC.

The chain links TRBV25-1 to TRBJ1-1, with TRBD1 matching over 8 bases. With V trimmed by 4 bases and J by 6 bases, 7 bases remained unmatched. The CDR3 totals 14 residues. Germline CDR1 and CDR2: MGHDK and SYGVNS. CDR3 in amino acids: CASSGRDRYPEAFF. The CDR3 bases are TGTGCCAGCAGTGGGAGGGACAGGTACCCTGAAGCTTTCTTT.

The chain uses TRBV11-2 and TRBJ2-1, with TRBD2 matching over 10 bases. The CDR3 consists of 18 residues. The germline V gene encodes CDR1 SGHAT and CDR2 FQNNGV. Losses at the gene ends were 3 bases for V and 7 bases for J; bases not matched to a gene: 15. CDR3 coding DNA: TGTGCCAGCAGCTTCTGGGCTGTAGCGGGAGGAGGGCTGAATGAGCAGTTCTTC. Encoded protein: CASSFWAVAGGGLNEQFF.

CDR3 coding DNA: TGTGCCAGCGGACAGGGTGTCAACGTCCTGACTTTC. This sequence encodes CASGQGVNVLTF. The V and J genes are TRBV11-2 and TRBJ2-6; 8 bases agree with TRBD1. The length of the CDR3 is 12 residues. CDR1 is SGHAT and CDR2 is FQNNGV in the germline V gene. The trim removed 8 bases at V and 9 bases at J, leaving 3 bases unmatched.

The CDR3 bases are TGTGCCAGCGGGGGACTAGCGGGGGCTAACAATGAGCAGTTCTTC. Residues: CASGGLAGANNEQFF. This chain uses TRBV27 with TRBJ2-1, with 14 bases aligning to TRBD2. Per germline, CDR1 MNHEY and CDR2 SMNVEV (reference sequence). The CDR3 runs 15 residues. Trimming took 8 bases from V and 5 from J; bases not matched to a gene: 5.

This clonotype has a handful of counts. This sequence joins TRBV6-5 and TRBJ2-1, with 9 bases matching TRBD2. The CDR3 totals 16 residues. V lost 0 bases to trimming and J lost 6 bases; unmatched junction nucleotides: 6. Germline values: CDR1 MNHEY, CDR2 SVGAGI. CDR3 sequence reads: CASSYSGGRASNEQFF. CDR3 in DNA: TGTGCCAGCAGTTACTCGGGCGGGAGGGCCAGCAATGAGCAGTTCTTC.

The V and J genes are TRBV11-3 and TRBJ2-3, with D unclear. Trimming stripped 2 bases from V and 4 bases from J, with 4 bases between. Germline lookup yields CDR1 SGHNT and CDR2 YENEEA. The CDR3 length is 12 residues. The CDR3 protein is CASSLSPDTQYF. The CDR3 DNA follows: TGTGCCAGCAGCTTATCACCAGATACGCAGTATTTT.

The chain recombines TRBV15 with TRBJ2-7; 10 bases agree with TRBD1. This CDR3 has 16 amino acids. V trimming: 8 bases; J trimming: 0 bases; junction bases outside the gene matches: 10. Germline CDR1 and CDR2: LNHNV and YYDKDF (reference sequence). Here the CDR3 DNA reads TGTGCCACCTCCGGACAGGGGGTGTCTAGCTCCTACGAGCAGTACTTC. The encoded protein is CATSGQGVSSSYEQYF.

This clonotype was counted between two and nine times. This chain joins TRBV10-2 and TRBJ1-1; perhaps TRBD1 as D (6 bases). CDR3 length equals 13 residues. Germline V CDR1 and CDR2: WSHSY, SAAADI. Deletions cut 6 bases from V and 5 bases from J, with 13 bases between. The CDR3 DNA follows: TGCGCCAGCAGCCTACCAGGGGTTACTGAAGCTTTCTTT. Translated: CASSLPGVTEAFF.

This clonotype was observed a few times. The genes are TRBV12-3 or TRBV12-4 and TRBJ2-5; perhaps D is TRBD1 or TRBD2 (7 bases each). The CDR3 totals 15 residues. Trimming took 7 bases from V and 5 from J, leaving 20 bases between them. The CDR3 coding sequence is TGTGCCAGCACTACGTCCCGACAGGGAGGGGAGACCCAGTACTTC. Translating it yields CASTTSRQGGETQYF.

This clonotype was counted only a few times. The V gene is TRBV12-3 or TRBV12-4, the J gene TRBJ2-2; weak D call: TRBD2 (5 bases). V lost 5 bases, J lost 1 base, and 14 bases lay in between. This CDR3 has 16 residues. The CDR3 nucleotides read TGTGCCAGCAGTCCCTCCGACGGAGGGAACACCGGGGAGCTGTTTTTT. Translating gives CASSPSDGGNTGELFF.